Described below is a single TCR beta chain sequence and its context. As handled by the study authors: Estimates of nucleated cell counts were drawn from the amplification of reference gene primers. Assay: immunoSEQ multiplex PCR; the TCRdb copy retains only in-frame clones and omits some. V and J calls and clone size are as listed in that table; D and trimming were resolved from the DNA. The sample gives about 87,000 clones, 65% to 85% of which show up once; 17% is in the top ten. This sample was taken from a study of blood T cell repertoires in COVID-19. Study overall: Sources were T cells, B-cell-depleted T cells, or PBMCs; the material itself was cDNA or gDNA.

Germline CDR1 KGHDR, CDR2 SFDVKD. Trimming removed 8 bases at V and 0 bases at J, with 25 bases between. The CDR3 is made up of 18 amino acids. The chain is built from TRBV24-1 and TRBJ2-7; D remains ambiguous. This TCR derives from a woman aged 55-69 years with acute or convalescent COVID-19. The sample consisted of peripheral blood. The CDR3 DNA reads TGTGCCACCATCCGTAGCTGGCACCCCTATTCGAGCTCCTACGAGCAGTACTTC. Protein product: CATIRSWHPYSSSYEQYF.